Each of the 20 T cell receptor beta chains below was sequenced from the same sample in a study of cytotoxic CD8 clonotypes in ibrutinib-treated CLL. TCRdb's copy holds only in-frame clones and misses some; the assay was immunoSEQ multiplex PCR. The sample holds under 50,000 clones; approximately 67% are singletons and the top ten take less than 7.5%. The source was PBMCs, collected at disease progression, from a patient treated with ibrutinib. The receptor source for this set is a human donor with chronic lymphocytic leukemia.

This chain uses TRBV7-2 with TRBJ2-1; 7 positions match TRBD1. Trimming took 5 bases from V and 6 from J; bases not matched to a gene: 10. This CDR3 contains 15 residues. Germline CDR1 reads SGHTA; CDR2 reads FQGNSA. The CDR3 bases are TGTGCCAGCAGCCCATACGGGACAGCGCGCAATGAGCAGTTCTTC. Residues: CASSPYGTARNEQFF.

The chain uses TRBV19 and TRBJ2-5; 15 bases fit TRBD2. The germline V gene encodes CDR1 LNHDA and CDR2 SQIVND (reference sequence). The CDR3 is 16 amino acids. The V gene end was trimmed by 6 bases and the J gene end by 5 bases; junction bases not matched to a gene: 7. CDR3 sequence reads: CASRRTSGRAGETQYF. CDR3 bases: TGTGCCAGTAGAAGGACTAGCGGGAGGGCCGGGGAGACCCAGTACTTC.

The chain employs TRBV5-4 and TRBJ2-5; 9 nucleotides match TRBD2. Germline values: CDR1 SGHNT, CDR2 YYREEE (reference sequence). V gave up 4 bases and J gave up 3 bases; unmatched junction bases: 4. CDR3 size: 14 residues. CDR3 nucleotides: TGTGCCAGCAGCGGACGACTAGCGGAAGAGACCCAGTACTTC. Residues: CASSGRLAEETQYF.

This clone has just one count. The rearrangement links TRBV9 to TRBJ2-2; 9 nucleotides agree with TRBD1. The CDR3 covers 15 residues. Trimming cost V 3 bases and J 4 bases; bases outside gene matches: 4. From germline, CDR1 is SGDLS and CDR2 YYNGEE. The CDR3 reads CASSGKTGGTGELFF. CDR3 in DNA: TGTGCCAGCAGCGGGAAGACAGGGGGCACCGGGGAGCTGTTTTTT.

This chain joins TRBV5-4 and TRBJ2-1, with D maybe TRBD1 (6 bases). V was pared by 5 bases and J by 7 bases, with 13 bases between. The CDR3 consists of 13 residues. Germline V gives CDR1 SGHNT, CDR2 YYREEE (reference sequence). The CDR3 DNA follows: TGTGCCAGCAGTATTGACACAGGGAATGAGCAGTTCTTC. Translation: CASSIDTGNEQFF. Together with reference TRBV5-4 and TRBJ2-1, the CDR3 gives the full variable domain: ETGVTQSPTHLIKTRGQQVTLRCSSQSGHNTVSWYQQALGQGPQFIFQYYREEENGRGNFPPRFSGLQFPNYSSELNVNALELDDSALYLCASSIDTGNEQFFGPGTRLTVL.

A single count supports this clone. A read error may account for a junction end that differs from germline. The J gene is TRBJ2-1, the V gene TRBV7-7; D is possibly TRBD2 (5 bases). The V gene's germline CDR1 is SSHAT and CDR2 FNYEAQ (reference sequence). The CDR3 sequence is 14 residues long. CDR3 in amino acids: CASSLQIGNNEQFF. DNA for the CDR3: TGTGCTAGCAGCTTACAAATCGGGAACAATGAGCAGTTCTTC.

The chain employs TRBV7-2 and TRBJ2-2, with D possibly being TRBD2 (7 bases). This CDR3 region has 15 residues. Germline-derived CDR1 and CDR2 are SGHTA and FQGNSA. Trimming shortened V by 7 bases and J by 3 bases, and 15 bases separated the two germline ends. The CDR3 reads CASTYQGGDTGELFF. In DNA, the CDR3 is TGTGCCAGCACTTACCAAGGGGGGGACACCGGGGAGCTGTTTTTT.

The chain employs TRBV19 and TRBJ2-3; 8 nucleotides line up with TRBD2. Germline V lookup: CDR1 LNHDA, CDR2 SQIVND (reference sequence). V shed 4 bases, J shed 1 base, and the junction held 4 bases outside the gene matches. The CDR3 has 15 amino acids. In DNA, the CDR3 is TGTGCCAGTAGTAGTAGCGGGGACCGCACAGATACGCAGTATTTT. Its protein product is CASSSSGDRTDTQYF. Full variable domain (outside the CDR3, taken from reference TRBV19 and TRBJ2-3): DGGITQSPKYLFRKEGQNVTLSCEQNLNHDAMYWYRQDPGQGLRLIYYSQIVNDFQKGDIAEGYSVSREKKESFPLTVTSAQKNPTAFYLCASSSSGDRTDTQYFGPGTRLTVL.

The chain is built from TRBV4-1 and TRBJ2-1, with 9 bases identical to TRBD1. Germline V gene lookup returns CDR1 MGHRA and CDR2 YSYEKL. After removal of 4 bases from V and 4 bases from J, the junction contained 5 bases not matched to a gene. This CDR3 has 15 residues. CDR3 in amino acids: CASSPMGQGYNEQFF. The DNA for the CDR3 is TGCGCCAGCAGCCCGATGGGACAGGGTTACAATGAGCAGTTCTTC.

V is TRBV4-3 and J is TRBJ1-1; no clear D gene. Germline values: CDR1 LGHNA, CDR2 YSLEER. Trimming cost V 1 base and J 3 bases, with 6 bases left between them. The CDR3 is made up of 13 amino acids. CDR3 nucleotides: TGCGCCAGCAGCCAAGCCCCAGACACTGAAGCTTTCTTT. As protein: CASSQAPDTEAFF.

Only one count was recorded for this clone. J is TRBJ1-1 and V is TRBV19; unclear D gene. This CDR3 is built from 14 residues. Trimming took 4 bases from V and 1 from J, leaving 10 bases between them. In germline, CDR1 is LNHDA, CDR2 SQIVND (reference sequence). The CDR3 loop is CASSSNSGNTEAFF. The CDR3 bases are TGTGCCAGTAGTAGTAACAGCGGGAACACTGAAGCTTTCTTT.

The chain links TRBV5-6 to TRBJ2-5, with unresolved D. Trimming took 4 bases from V and 4 from J, leaving 14 bases between them. The CDR3 is made up of 14 amino acids. Per germline, CDR1 SGHDT and CDR2 YYEEEE. The CDR3 protein is CASSDTANLETQYF. Here the CDR3 DNA reads TGTGCCAGCAGCGACACTGCTAACCTAGAGACCCAGTACTTC.

V gene TRBV4-2 combines with J gene TRBJ2-1; TRBD2 might be the D (6 bases). This CDR3 is built from 18 residues. Trimming shortened V by 0 bases and J by 5 bases, and 20 bases separated the two germline ends. CDR1 is LGHNA, CDR2 YNFKEQ, per germline. CDR3 nucleotide sequence: TGTGCCAGCAGCCAAGATCCGCTCCTAGCGAAGCTCAACAATGAGCAGTTCTTC. Translation gives CASSQDPLLAKLNNEQFF.

As DNA, the CDR3 is TGTGCCAGCAGCTTTACACCGGGACTAGCGGGAGGTGAGCAGTTCTTC. This translates into CASSFTPGLAGGEQFF. The chain carries TRBV9 and TRBJ2-1; 15 positions agree with TRBD2. V lost 4 bases and J lost 9; bases outside the gene matches: 8. Germline CDR1 and CDR2: SGDLS and YYNGEE. CDR3 size: 16 residues.

The DNA for the CDR3 is TGTGCCAGCAGCTTAGCAGTATCCAATGAGCAGTTCTTC. This sequence encodes CASSLAVSNEQFF. V is TRBV7-2 and J is TRBJ2-1, with unresolved D. The V and J ends lost 0 bases and 6 bases respectively, with 6 bases between them. Germline loops: CDR1 SGHTA, CDR2 FQGNSA. The CDR3 has 13 residues.

The gene calls are TRBV11-3 and TRBJ2-1; 7 bases fit TRBD2. The CDR3 has 15 amino acids. Germline V CDR1 and CDR2: SGHNT, YENEEA. With V trimmed by 0 bases and J by 4 bases, 3 bases remained unmatched. CDR3: CASSLETSSYNEQFF. CDR3 DNA sequence: TGTGCCAGCAGCTTAGAGACTAGCAGTTACAATGAGCAGTTCTTC.

There are a few counts of this clone. The DNA for the CDR3 is TGTGCCATCAGTGGGAAAGCGGGAGGCGCCTACGAGCAGTACTTC. It yields the protein CAISGKAGGAYEQYF. The chain carries TRBV10-3 and TRBJ2-7; 9 nucleotides align to TRBD2. This CDR3 region has 15 residues. Germline CDR1 and CDR2: ENHRY and SYGVKD. J was trimmed by 2 bases and V by 4 bases; bases with no gene match: 6.

This clone has just a few counts. The rearrangement uses TRBV7-2 and TRBJ1-5, with a weak D call TRBD1 (5 bases). Per germline, CDR1 SGHTA and CDR2 FQGNSA. V was pared by 3 bases and J by 1 base, with 7 bases between. The CDR3 consists of 14 residues. The CDR3 spells CASSLGPSNQPQHF. Written as DNA, the CDR3 is TGTGCCAGCAGCTTGGGACCGAGCAATCAGCCCCAGCATTTT.

The chain recombines TRBV30 with TRBJ2-4, with 9 nucleotides matching TRBD2. Germline CDR1 is GTSNPN and CDR2 is SVGIG (reference sequence). This CDR3 is built from 15 residues. V lost 3 bases and J lost 8; bases outside the gene matches: 11. The CDR3 spells CAWRGGTSNSDIQYF. CDR3 bases: TGTGCCTGGAGGGGCGGGACTAGCAATTCGGACATTCAGTACTTC.

The CDR3 nucleotides read TGTGCCAGCAGCCAATCCGGGACAGGGTACGAGCAGTACTTC. It yields the protein CASSQSGTGYEQYF. The chain carries TRBV14 and TRBJ2-7; TRBD1 matches 9 bases. Germline loops: CDR1 SGHDN, CDR2 FVKESK. The J segment lost 4 bases and the V segment lost 2 bases, leaving 3 bases of the junction unmatched. The CDR3 consists of 14 residues.